This TCR beta chain was sequenced during a study of blood T cells in healthy people across ages. This CDR3 has 16 amino acids. The V gene's germline CDR1 is SQVTM and CDR2 ANQGSEA. With 1 base removed from V and 3 bases from J, the gap between germline ends came to 17 bases. The use of a sample-barcoded 5' primer and a J-beta primer mix characterized a second PCR of roughly 7 to 11 cycles. Each CDR3 protein gets one entry after TCRdb re-called the 5' RACE reads with MiXCR. Altogether some 760,000 distinct CDR3 sequences are present, more than 20% being singletons, with the ten largest covering more than 7.5%. This same sample was also part of a study on T cells of mothers and their children.

The chain combines TRBV29-1 with TRBJ2-3; the D call may be TRBD1 or TRBD2 (5 bases each). The sample consisted of blood. This clonotype was sampled from a boy between 10 and 17 years old in good health. The CDR3 nucleotides are TGCAGCGTTGAAGTCTGGGACCTTAAAAGAACAGATACGCAGTATTTT. Translating gives CSVEVWDLKRTDTQYF.